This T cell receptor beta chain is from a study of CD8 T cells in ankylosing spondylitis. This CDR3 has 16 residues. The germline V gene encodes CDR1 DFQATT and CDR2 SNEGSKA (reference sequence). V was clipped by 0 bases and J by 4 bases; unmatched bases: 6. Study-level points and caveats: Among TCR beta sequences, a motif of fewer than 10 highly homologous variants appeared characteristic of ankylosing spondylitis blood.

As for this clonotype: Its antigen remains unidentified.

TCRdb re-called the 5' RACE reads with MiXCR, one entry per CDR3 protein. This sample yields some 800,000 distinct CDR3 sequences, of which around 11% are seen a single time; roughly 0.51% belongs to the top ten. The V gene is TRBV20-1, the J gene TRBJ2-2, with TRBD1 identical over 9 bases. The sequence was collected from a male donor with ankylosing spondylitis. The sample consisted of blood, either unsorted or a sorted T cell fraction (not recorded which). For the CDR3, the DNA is TGCAGTGCTAGAGATACCCGGACAGGGGCCACCGGGGAGCTGTTTTTT. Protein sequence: CSARDTRTGATGELFF.